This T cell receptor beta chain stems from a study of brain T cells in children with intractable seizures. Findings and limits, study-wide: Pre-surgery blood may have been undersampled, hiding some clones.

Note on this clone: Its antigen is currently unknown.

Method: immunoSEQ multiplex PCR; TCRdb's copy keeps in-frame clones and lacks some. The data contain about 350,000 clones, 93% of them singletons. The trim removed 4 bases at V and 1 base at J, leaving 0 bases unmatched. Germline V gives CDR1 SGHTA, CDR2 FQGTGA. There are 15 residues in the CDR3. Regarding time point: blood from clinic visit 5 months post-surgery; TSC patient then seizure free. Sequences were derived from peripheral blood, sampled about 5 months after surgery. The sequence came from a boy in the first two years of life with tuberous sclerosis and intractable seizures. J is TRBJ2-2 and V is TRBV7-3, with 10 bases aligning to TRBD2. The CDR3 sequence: CASSWTSGNTGELFF. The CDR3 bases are TGTGCCAGCAGCTGGACTAGCGGGAACACCGGGGAGCTGTTTTTT. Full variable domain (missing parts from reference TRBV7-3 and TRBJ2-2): GAGVSQTPSNKVTEKGKYVELRCDPISGHTALYWYRQSLGQGPEFLIYFQGTGAADDSGLPNDRFFAVRPEGSVSTLKIQRTERGDSAVYLCASSWTSGNTGELFFGEGSRLTVL.